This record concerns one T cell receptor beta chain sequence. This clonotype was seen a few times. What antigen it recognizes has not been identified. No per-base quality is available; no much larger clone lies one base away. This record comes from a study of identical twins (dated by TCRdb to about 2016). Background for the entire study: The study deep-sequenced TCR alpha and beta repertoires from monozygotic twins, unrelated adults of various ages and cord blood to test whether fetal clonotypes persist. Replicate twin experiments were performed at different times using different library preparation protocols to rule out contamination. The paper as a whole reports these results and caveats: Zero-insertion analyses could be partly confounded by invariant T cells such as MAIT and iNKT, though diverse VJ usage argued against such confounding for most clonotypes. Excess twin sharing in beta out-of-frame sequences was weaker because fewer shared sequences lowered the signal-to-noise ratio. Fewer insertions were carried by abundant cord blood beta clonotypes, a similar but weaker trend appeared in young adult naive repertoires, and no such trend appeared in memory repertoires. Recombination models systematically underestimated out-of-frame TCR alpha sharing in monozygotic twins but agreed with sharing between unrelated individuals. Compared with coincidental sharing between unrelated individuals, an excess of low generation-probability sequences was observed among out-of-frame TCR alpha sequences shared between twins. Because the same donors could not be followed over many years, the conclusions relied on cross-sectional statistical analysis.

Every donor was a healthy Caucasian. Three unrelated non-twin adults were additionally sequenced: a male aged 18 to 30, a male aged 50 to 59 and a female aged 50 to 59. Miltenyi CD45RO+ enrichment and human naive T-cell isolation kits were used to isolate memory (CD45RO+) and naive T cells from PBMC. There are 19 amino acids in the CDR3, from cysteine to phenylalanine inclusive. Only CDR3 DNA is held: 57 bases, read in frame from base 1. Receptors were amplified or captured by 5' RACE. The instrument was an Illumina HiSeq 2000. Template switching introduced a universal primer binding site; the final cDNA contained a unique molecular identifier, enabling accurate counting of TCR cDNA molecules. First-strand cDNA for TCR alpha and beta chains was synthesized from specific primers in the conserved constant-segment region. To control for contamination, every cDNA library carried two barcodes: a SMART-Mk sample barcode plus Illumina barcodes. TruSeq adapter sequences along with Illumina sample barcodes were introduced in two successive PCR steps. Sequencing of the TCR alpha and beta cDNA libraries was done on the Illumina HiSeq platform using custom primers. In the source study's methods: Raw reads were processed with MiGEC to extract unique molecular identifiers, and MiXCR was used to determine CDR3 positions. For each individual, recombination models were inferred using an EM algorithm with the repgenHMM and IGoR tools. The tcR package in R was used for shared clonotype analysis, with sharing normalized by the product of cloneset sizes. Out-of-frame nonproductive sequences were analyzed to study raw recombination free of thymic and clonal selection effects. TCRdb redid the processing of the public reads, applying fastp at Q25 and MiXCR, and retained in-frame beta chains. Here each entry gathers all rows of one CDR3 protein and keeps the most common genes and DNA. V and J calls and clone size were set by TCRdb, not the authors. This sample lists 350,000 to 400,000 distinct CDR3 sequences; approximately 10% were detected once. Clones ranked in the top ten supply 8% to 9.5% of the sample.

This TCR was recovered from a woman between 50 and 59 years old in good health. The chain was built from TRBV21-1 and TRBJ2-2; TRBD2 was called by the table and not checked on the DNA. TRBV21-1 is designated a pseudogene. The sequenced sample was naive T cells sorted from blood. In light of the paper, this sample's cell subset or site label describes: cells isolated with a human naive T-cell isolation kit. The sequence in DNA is TGTGCCAGCAGCAAAGACTGTGGGACTAGCGGCGATAACACCGGGGAGCTGTTTTTT. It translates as CASSKDCGTSGDNTGELFF.